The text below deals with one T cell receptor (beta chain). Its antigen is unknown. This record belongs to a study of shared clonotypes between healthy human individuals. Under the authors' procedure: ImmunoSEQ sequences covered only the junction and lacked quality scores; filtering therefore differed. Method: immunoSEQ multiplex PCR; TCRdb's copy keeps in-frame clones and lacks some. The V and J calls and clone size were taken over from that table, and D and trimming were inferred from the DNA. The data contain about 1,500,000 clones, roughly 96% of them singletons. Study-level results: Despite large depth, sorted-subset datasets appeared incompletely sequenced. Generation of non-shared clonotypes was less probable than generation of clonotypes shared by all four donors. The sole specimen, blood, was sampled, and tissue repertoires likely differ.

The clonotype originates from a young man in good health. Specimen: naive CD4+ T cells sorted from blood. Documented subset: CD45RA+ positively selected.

The CDR3 spells CASSNEPDTEAFF. For the CDR3, the DNA is TGCGCCAGCAGCAATGAGCCCGACACTGAAGCTTTCTTT. The rearrangement uses TRBV4-3 and TRBJ1-1; D not certain. The CDR3 spans 13 residues. V was trimmed by 5 bases and J by 3 bases, leaving 10 bases between them. Germline V gives CDR1 LGHNA, CDR2 YSLEER.